A single T cell receptor beta chain is shown here with its context. As yet, its antigen is unknown. Original processing notes: Filtering differed since immunoSEQ provided only junctions, with no quality scores. Sequencing used immunoSEQ multiplex PCR; TCRdb keeps in-frame clones, though not all of them. V, J and clone size derive from that table, while D and trimming were established from the DNA sequence. The repertoire holds approximately 1.4 million clones, around 98% seen once, with 0.45% in the top ten. The sample is drawn from a study of shared clonotypes between healthy human individuals. Regarding the study as a whole: Generation probability values for non-shared clonotypes were lower than those for clonotypes shared by all four donors. It was observed that roughly 5.4% of naive CD4 clonotypes were shared across a handful of donors.

The CDR3 sequence is 14 residues long. V gave up 4 bases and J gave up 9 bases; unmatched junction bases: 7. The germline gives CDR1 MNHEY, CDR2 SMNVEV (reference sequence). The source of this sequence is a man aged 30-40 years in good health. This sequence joins TRBV27 and TRBJ2-1; 9 nucleotides agree with TRBD1. Sequencing was done on a sample of naive CD4+ T cells sorted from blood. Subset described: CD45RA+ positively selected. The CDR3 nucleotides are TGTGCCAGCAGTTCCAGGGGACAGGGAGGTGAGCAGTTCTTC. Translating it yields CASSSRGQGGEQFF.